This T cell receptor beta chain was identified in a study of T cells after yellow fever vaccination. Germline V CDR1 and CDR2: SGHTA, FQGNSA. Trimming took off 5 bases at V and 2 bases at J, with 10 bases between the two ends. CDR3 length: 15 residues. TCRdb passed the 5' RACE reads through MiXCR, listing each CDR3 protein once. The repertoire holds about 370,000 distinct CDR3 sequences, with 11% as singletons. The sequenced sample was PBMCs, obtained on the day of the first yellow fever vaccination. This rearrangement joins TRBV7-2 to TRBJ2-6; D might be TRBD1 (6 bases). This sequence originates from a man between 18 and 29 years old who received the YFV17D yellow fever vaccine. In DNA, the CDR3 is TGTGCCAGCAGCACAGGGAGACCTGGGGCCAACGTCCTGACTTTC. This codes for CASSTGRPGANVLTF.